This T cell receptor beta chain was retrieved from a study of response to subunit inactivated influenza vaccine. Study results and limitations: Authors suggested seasonal influenza vaccinations each recruit few new T cells.

This clonotype was counted a few times. What it binds is unknown. The CDR3 runs 11 residues. Germline CDR1 and CDR2: SQVTM and ANQGSEA. V was pared by 4 bases and J by 9 bases, with 10 bases between. MiXCR, run by TCRdb on the RT-PCR reads, gives a single entry per CDR3 protein. Of over 800,000 distinct CDR3 sequences listed, 20% to 25% are singletons. The genes are TRBV29-1 and TRBJ2-1; TRBD1 might be the D (7 bases). Source: PBMCs from blood, taken roughly 5 days after vaccination. This receptor was taken from a middle-aged man who received an inactivated influenza vaccine. CDR3 region: CSVGQGGEQFF. CDR3 bases: TGCAGCGTTGGACAGGGAGGTGAGCAGTTCTTC.